A selection of T cell receptor beta chains follows, all from one sample in a study of blood T cell repertoires in COVID-19. Measured with immunoSEQ multiplex PCR; TCRdb has only the in-frame clones, and not every one. The sample includes hundreds of thousands of clones, approximately 88% of them seen just once. Sequencing used peripheral blood. These receptors were taken from a woman aged 45-60 years with COVID-19, enrolled during active disease. Both conserved end residues are part of each CDR3. D genes are given only for firm matches. A clone size is listed for some rows: how often the clone was seen (once, few, many), or a class if it is expanded.

12	-	TRBV2	TRBJ1-6	-	CAGGRGNSPLHF	TGTGCTGGGGGGAGGGGTAATTCACCCCTCCACTTT
17	TRBD2	TRBV7-2	TRBJ2-3	-	CASSLLDPAGGTDTQYF	TGTGCCAGCAGCTTACTCGATCCAGCGGGGGGCACAGATACGCAGTATTTT
13	TRBD1	TRBV19	TRBJ2-7	-	CAASGTGTYEQYF	TGTGCCGCATCCGGGACAGGGACCTACGAGCAGTACTTC
17	-	TRBV15	TRBJ2-2	-	CATSRPMVGDRSGELFF	TGTGCCACCAGCAGACCGATGGTAGGGGATAGGTCCGGGGAGCTGTTTTTT
12	-	TRBV29-1	TRBJ1-2	-	CSGLRASYGYTF	TGCAGCGGTCTCAGGGCCTCCTATGGCTACACCTTC
14	-	TRBV21-1	TRBJ2-1	-	CASSGGERANEQFF	TGTGCCAGCAGCGGGGGCGAACGGGCCAATGAGCAGTTCTTC
13	-	TRBV5-1	TRBJ1-1	-	CASSPNRAGWTFF	TGCGCCAGCAGCCCTAACAGGGCCGGGTGGACTTTCTTT
13	-	TRBV10-3	TRBJ2-7	-	CAISESMSYEQYF	TGTGCCATCAGTGAAAGCATGAGCTACGAGCAGTACTTC
14	TRBD1	TRBV18	TRBJ2-7	-	CASSFPDREDEQYF	TGTGCCAGCTCATTTCCGGACAGGGAGGACGAGCAGTACTTC
14	-	TRBV10-3	TRBJ1-1	once	CAISEGQMDTEAFF	TGTGCCATCAGTGAGGGCCAGATGGACACTGAAGCTTTCTTT
14	-	TRBV7-8	TRBJ2-1	-	CASSLWLAYNEQFF	TGTGCCAGCAGCTTATGGCTTGCCTACAATGAGCAGTTCTTC
13	TRBD1	TRBV30	TRBJ1-2	once	CAWSVRQGGGYTF	TGTGCCTGGAGTGTCCGGCAGGGGGGAGGCTACACCTTC
14	TRBD1	TRBV6-6	TRBJ1-2	-	CASSKGTGYYGYTF	TGTGCCAGCAGTAAGGGGACAGGGTACTATGGCTACACCTTC
17	TRBD2	TRBV9	TRBJ2-3	-	CASSVDRAGGPLSTQYF	TGTGCCAGCAGCGTAGACCGAGCGGGGGGGCCTCTAAGTACGCAGTATTTT
12	-	TRBV7-9	TRBJ1-4	-	CASRQTNEKLFF	TGTGCCAGCAGACAAACCAATGAAAAACTGTTTTTT
15	-	TRBV5-1	TRBJ2-5	-	CASSLLGGVGETQYF	TGCGCCAGCAGCTTGTTGGGGGGAGTAGGAGAGACCCAGTACTTC
11	TRBD1	TRBV12-3/TRBV12-4	TRBJ1-1	-	CASSQGQGTFF	TGTGCCAGCAGCCAGGGACAGGGAACTTTCTTT
14	TRBD2	TRBV15	TRBJ2-2	-	CAARSGGVTGELFF	TGTGCCGCTCGATCGGGGGGTGTCACCGGGGAGCTGTTTTTT
15	-	TRBV18	TRBJ2-3	-	CASSPVAISTDTQYF	TGTGCCAGCTCACCAGTAGCGATCAGCACAGATACGCAGTATTTT
13	-	TRBV15	TRBJ1-1	-	CATSRVHEGRSFF	TGTGCCACCAGCAGAGTTCACGAGGGTCGGTCTTTCTTT
15	-	TRBV5-1	TRBJ1-1	-	CASSLGLSWEAEAFF	TGCGCCAGCAGCTTGGGGCTGTCATGGGAGGCTGAAGCTTTCTTT
14	-	TRBV7-3	TRBJ2-5	-	CASSLSSAQETQYF	TGTGCCAGCAGCTTATCGAGCGCTCAAGAGACCCAGTACTTC
13	-	TRBV27	TRBJ2-7	-	CASSFKGPYEQYF	TGTGCCAGCAGTTTTAAGGGGCCCTACGAGCAGTACTTC
15	TRBD2	TRBV4-1	TRBJ2-2	-	CASGGERESTGELFF	TGCGCCAGCGGGGGGGAGAGGGAAAGCACCGGGGAGCTGTTTTTT
14	-	TRBV28	TRBJ1-1	-	CAAAAERAGTEAFF	TGTGCCGCGGCAGCGGAGAGGGCCGGGACTGAAGCTTTCTTT
13	-	TRBV5-1	TRBJ2-7	-	CASSNSNSYEQYF	TGCGCCAGCTCAAACAGTAACTCCTACGAGCAGTACTTC
11	-	TRBV14	TRBJ2-7	-	CASGSHYEQYF	TGTGCCAGCGGGAGCCACTACGAGCAGTACTTC
11	TRBD1	TRBV30	TRBJ1-4	-	CAWSQGERLFF	TGTGCCTGGAGTCAGGGGGAGAGACTGTTTTTT
15	-	TRBV24-1	TRBJ1-5	-	CATSDQKAGVQPQHF	TGTGCCACCAGTGATCAAAAGGCAGGGGTTCAGCCCCAGCATTTT
17	TRBD1	TRBV18	TRBJ1-2	-	CASRPGGQGAINYGYTF	TGTGCCAGCCGACCAGGGGGACAGGGGGCGATTAACTATGGCTACACCTTC
12	-	TRBV24-1	TRBJ1-3	-	CATSDSRNTIYF	TGTGCCACCAGTGATTCTAGGAACACCATATATTTT
14	TRBD1	TRBV11-2	TRBJ1-6	once	CASSLGQGASPLHF	TGTGCCAGCAGCTTGGGACAGGGGGCTTCACCCCTCCACTTT
14	-	TRBV4-2	TRBJ1-6	-	CASSPGTENSPLHF	TGTGCCAGCTCGCCCGGGACTGAAAATTCACCCCTCCACTTT
15	-	TRBV5-1	TRBJ1-3	-	CASSFSDITGNTIYF	TGCGCCAGCAGCTTCTCCGACATAACCGGAAACACCATATATTTT
15	TRBD1	TRBV3-1/TRBV3-2	TRBJ1-2	-	CASSQVAGTEGGYTF	TGTGCCAGCAGCCAAGTAGCCGGGACAGAAGGAGGCTACACCTTC
11	-	TRBV6-5	TRBJ1-2	once	CASKGIYGYTF	TGTGCCAGCAAGGGGATCTATGGCTACACCTTC
12	TRBD2	TRBV30	TRBJ2-7	-	CAYAGGPYEQYF	TGTGCCTATGCGGGGGGGCCATACGAGCAGTACTTC
16	TRBD2	TRBV2	TRBJ2-1	-	CASRWTSGGANNEQFF	TGTGCCAGCAGATGGACTAGCGGGGGGGCTAACAATGAGCAGTTCTTC
15	TRBD1	TRBV9	TRBJ1-1	once	CASSPTGTTPAEAFF	TGTGCCAGCAGCCCGACAGGGACCACCCCCGCTGAAGCTTTCTTT
15	TRBD1	TRBV7-2	TRBJ2-7	-	CASSSAGTGQIQQYF	TGTGCCAGCAGCTCCGCCGGGACAGGGCAAATTCAGCAGTACTTC
10	-	TRBV2	TRBJ2-7	-	CATLRGEQYF	TGTGCCACCTTACGGGGCGAGCAGTACTTC
17	-	TRBV5-4	TRBJ1-1	-	CASSPSPPGGMSTEAFF	TGTGCCAGCAGCCCCTCCCCCCCGGGGGGTATGAGCACTGAAGCTTTCTTT
17	-	TRBV5-6	TRBJ1-3	-	CASSWASGRVSGNTIYF	TGTGCCAGCAGCTGGGCGTCGGGAAGGGTCTCTGGAAACACCATATATTTT
14	TRBD1	TRBV19	TRBJ1-1	-	CASSMGQINTEAFF	TGTGCCAGTAGTATGGGACAGATAAACACTGAAGCTTTCTTT
15	-	TRBV7-6	TRBJ1-6	-	CASSSSGQYNSPLHF	TGTGCCAGCAGCTCCTCGGGTCAATATAATTCACCCCTCCACTTT
15	TRBD1	TRBV9	TRBJ1-1	few	CASSTDRGSTTEAFF	TGTGCCAGCAGCACGGACAGGGGTAGTACCACTGAAGCTTTCTTT
12	-	TRBV23-1	TRBJ2-7	-	CASRRQYYEQYF	TGCGCCAGCAGAAGACAGTACTACGAGCAGTACTTC
17	TRBD2	TRBV5-4	TRBJ2-3	-	CASSGRTSGVGSDTQYF	TGTGCCAGCAGCGGCCGGACTAGCGGGGTGGGATCAGATACGCAGTATTTT
13	-	TRBV12-3/TRBV12-4	TRBJ2-2	-	CASSSSFTGELFF	TGTGCCAGCAGTTCAAGCTTTACCGGGGAGCTGTTTTTT
14	-	TRBV9	TRBJ2-7	few	CASSPRDKAYEQYF	TGTGCCAGCAGCCCTCGGGACAAAGCCTACGAGCAGTACTTC
11	-	TRBV30	TRBJ2-7	-	CAWSLIYEQYF	TGTGCCTGGAGCCTAATCTACGAGCAGTACTTC
15	-	TRBV5-4	TRBJ2-2	-	CASGSLTANTGELFF	TGTGCCAGCGGCAGTCTGACAGCGAACACCGGGGAGCTGTTTTTT